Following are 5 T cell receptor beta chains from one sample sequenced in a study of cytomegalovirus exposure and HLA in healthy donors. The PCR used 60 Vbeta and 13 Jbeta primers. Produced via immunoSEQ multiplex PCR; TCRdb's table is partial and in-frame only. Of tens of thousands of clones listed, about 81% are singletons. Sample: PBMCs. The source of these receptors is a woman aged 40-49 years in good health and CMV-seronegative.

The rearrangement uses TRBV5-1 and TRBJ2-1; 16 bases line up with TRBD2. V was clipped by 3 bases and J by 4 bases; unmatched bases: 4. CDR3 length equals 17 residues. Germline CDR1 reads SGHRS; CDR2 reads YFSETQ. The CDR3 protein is CASSWGTSGRAYNEQFF. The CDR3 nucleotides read TGCGCCAGCAGCTGGGGGACTAGCGGGAGGGCGTACAATGAGCAGTTCTTC.

CDR3 coding DNA: TGTGCCAGCAGCGTAGGCTTAGCGGACGCTACCTACGAGCAGTACTTC. It translates to CASSVGLADATYEQYF. This chain joins TRBV9 and TRBJ2-7, with D perhaps matching TRBD2 (6 bases). Trimming took 0 bases from V and 2 from J, leaving 15 bases between them. This CDR3 is 16 amino acids long. Germline CDR1 is SGDLS and CDR2 is YYNGEE.

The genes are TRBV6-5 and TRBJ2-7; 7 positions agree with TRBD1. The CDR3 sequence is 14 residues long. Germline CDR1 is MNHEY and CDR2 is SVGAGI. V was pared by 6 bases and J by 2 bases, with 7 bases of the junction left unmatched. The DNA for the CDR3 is TGTGCCAGCAGCAACTCCGGACAGGCCTACGAGCAGTACTTC. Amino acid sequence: CASSNSGQAYEQYF.

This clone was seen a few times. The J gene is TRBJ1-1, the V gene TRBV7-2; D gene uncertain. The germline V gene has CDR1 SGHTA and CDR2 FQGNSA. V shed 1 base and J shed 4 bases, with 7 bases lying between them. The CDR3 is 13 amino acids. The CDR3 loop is CASSLGGGTEAFF. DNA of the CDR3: TGTGCCAGCAGCTTAGGGGGAGGCACTGAAGCTTTCTTT. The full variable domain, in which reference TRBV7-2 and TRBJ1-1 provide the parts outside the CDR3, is GAGVSQSPSNKVTEKGKDVELRCDPISGHTALYWYRQSLGQGLEFLIYFQGNSAPDKSGLPSDRFSAERTGGSVSTLTIQRTQQEDSAVYLCASSLGGGTEAFFGQGTRLTVV.

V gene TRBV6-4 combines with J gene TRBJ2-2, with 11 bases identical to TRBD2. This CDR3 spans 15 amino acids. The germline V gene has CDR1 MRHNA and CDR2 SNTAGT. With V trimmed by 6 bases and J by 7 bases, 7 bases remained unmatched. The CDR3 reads CASSALAGVDGELFF. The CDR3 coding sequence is TGTGCCAGCAGCGCACTAGCGGGAGTCGACGGGGAGCTGTTTTTT.